This T cell receptor (beta chain) emerged from a study of technical replicates of blood from several donors. Germline V gene lookup returns CDR1 SGDLS and CDR2 YYNGEE. The V end lost 0 bases, the J end lost 5 bases, and 11 bases lay between the germline ends. This CDR3 comprises 14 residues. Clones were sequenced by immunoSEQ multiplex PCR, and TCRdb holds only the in-frame ones, with some missing. The table includes 84,000 or so clones, approximately 94% detected once. This TCR came from a human donor in good health. Sequencing was performed on T cells isolated from PBMCs. The gene calls are TRBV9 and TRBJ2-5, with D tentatively TRBD2 (5 bases). CDR3 nucleotide sequence: TGTGCCAGCAGCGTAGGCAGGAGAGGGGAGACCCAGTACTTC. Its protein is CASSVGRRGETQYF.